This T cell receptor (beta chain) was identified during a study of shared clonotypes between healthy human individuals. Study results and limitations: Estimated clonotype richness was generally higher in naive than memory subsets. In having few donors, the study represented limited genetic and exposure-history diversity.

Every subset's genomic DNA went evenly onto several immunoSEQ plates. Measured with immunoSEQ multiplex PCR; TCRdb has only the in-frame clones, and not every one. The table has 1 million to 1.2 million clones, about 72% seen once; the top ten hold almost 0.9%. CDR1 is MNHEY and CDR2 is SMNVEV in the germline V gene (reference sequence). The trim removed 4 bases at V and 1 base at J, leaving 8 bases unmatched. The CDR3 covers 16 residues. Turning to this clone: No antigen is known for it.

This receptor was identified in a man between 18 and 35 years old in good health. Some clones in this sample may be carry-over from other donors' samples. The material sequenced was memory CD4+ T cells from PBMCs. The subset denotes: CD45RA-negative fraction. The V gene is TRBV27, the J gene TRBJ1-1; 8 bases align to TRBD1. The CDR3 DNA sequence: TGTGCCAGCAGTTCCCGACAGGGGCGGGGGAACACTGAAGCTTTCTTT. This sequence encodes CASSSRQGRGNTEAFF.